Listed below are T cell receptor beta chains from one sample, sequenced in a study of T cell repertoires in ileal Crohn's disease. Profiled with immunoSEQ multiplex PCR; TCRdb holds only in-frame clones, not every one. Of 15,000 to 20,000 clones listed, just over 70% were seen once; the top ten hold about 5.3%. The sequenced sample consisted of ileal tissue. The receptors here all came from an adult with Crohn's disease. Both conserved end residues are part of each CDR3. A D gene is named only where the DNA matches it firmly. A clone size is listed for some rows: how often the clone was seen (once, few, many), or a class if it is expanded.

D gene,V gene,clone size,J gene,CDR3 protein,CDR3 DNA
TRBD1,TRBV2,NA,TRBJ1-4,CASSWDSRYEKLFF,TGTGCCAGCAGCTGGGACAGCCGATATGAAAAACTGTTTTTT
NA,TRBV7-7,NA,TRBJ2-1,CASSPSLMDEQFF,TGTGCCAGCAGCCCAAGCCTCATGGATGAGCAGTTCTTC
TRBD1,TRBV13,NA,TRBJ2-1,CASSGRDRGNNEQFF,TGTGCCAGCAGCGGCCGGGACAGGGGTAACAATGAGCAGTTCTTC
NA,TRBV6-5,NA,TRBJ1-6,CASRDKEFVSPLHF,TGTGCCAGCAGGGACAAGGAGTTCGTTTCACCCCTCCACTTT
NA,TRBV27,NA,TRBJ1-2,CASSGRGYGYTF,TGTGCCAGCAGTGGCAGGGGATATGGCTACACCTTC
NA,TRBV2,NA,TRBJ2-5,CASSGTTVQETQYF,TGTGCCAGCAGTGGGACTACAGTTCAAGAGACCCAGTACTTC
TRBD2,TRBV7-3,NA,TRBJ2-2,CASSLLAGGPHTGELFF,TGTGCCAGCAGCTTACTGGCGGGAGGGCCCCACACCGGGGAGCTGTTTTTT
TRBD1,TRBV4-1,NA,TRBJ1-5,CASSHEAGGNQPQHF,TGCGCCAGCAGCCATGAGGCAGGGGGAAATCAGCCCCAGCATTTT
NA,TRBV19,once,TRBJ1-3,CASSIDSGTGNTIYF,TGTGCCAGTAGTATAGATTCCGGGACTGGAAACACCATATATTTT
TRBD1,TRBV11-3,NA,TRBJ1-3,CASSSTGIGNTIYF,TGTGCCAGCAGCTCGACAGGGATCGGAAACACCATATATTTT
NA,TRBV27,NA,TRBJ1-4,CASSLSVNEKLFF,TGTGCCAGCAGTTTATCTGTAAATGAAAAACTGTTTTTT
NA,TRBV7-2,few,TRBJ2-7,CASSLASSSPYEQYF,TGTGCCAGCAGCTTAGCGAGTAGCTCCCCCTACGAGCAGTACTTC
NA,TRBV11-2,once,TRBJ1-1,CASSFAGEGTEAFF,TGTGCCAGCAGCTTTGCAGGTGAGGGCACTGAAGCTTTCTTT
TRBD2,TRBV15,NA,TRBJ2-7,CATSSGGTSYEQYF,TGTGCCACCAGCTCGGGGGGGACCTCCTACGAGCAGTACTTC
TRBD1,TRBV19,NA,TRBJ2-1,CASSLRQGVHEQFF,TGTGCCAGTAGTCTCCGACAGGGGGTCCATGAGCAGTTCTTC
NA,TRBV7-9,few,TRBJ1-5,CASSLVGRVMDSPNQPQHF,TGTGCCAGCAGCTTAGTCGGGCGGGTAATGGACAGCCCGAATCAGCCCCAGCATTTT
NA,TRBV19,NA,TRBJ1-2,CASSPPVNYGYTF,TGTGCCAGTAGTCCCCCTGTGAACTATGGCTACACCTTC
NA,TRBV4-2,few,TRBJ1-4,CASSQERGRKLFF,TGTGCCAGCAGCCAAGAAAGGGGAAGAAAACTGTTTTTT
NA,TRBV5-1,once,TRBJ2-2,CASFARDSNTGELFF,TGCGCCAGCTTTGCCCGGGACTCGAACACCGGGGAGCTGTTTTTT
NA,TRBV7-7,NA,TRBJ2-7,CAAPYEQYF,TGTGCTGCGCCCTACGAGCAGTACTTC
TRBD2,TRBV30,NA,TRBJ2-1,CAWMLAGAQQFF,TGTGCCTGGATGCTAGCGGGAGCCCAGCAGTTCTTC
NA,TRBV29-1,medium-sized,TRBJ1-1,CSVELTEAFF,TGCAGCGTTGAACTCACTGAAGCTTTCTTT
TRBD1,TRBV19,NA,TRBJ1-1,CASSATGFSTEAFF,TGTGCCAGTAGTGCGACAGGGTTTAGCACTGAAGCTTTCTTT
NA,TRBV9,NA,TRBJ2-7,CASSPSGSGVYEQYF,TGTGCCAGCAGCCCAAGTGGTTCAGGGGTCTACGAGCAGTACTTC
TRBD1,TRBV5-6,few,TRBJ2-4,CASSFFVDRNVVKNIQYF,TGTGCCAGCAGCTTTTTTGTGGACAGGAATGTAGTCAAAAACATTCAGTACTTC
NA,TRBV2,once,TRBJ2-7,CASSAQGTYEQYF,TGTGCCAGCAGTGCTCAGGGAACCTACGAGCAGTACTTC
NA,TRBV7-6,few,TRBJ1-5,CASSLEGQGLQPQHF,TGTGCCAGCAGCTTAGAAGGTCAGGGTCTTCAGCCCCAGCATTTT
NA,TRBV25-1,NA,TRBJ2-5,CASSGPGETQYF,TGTGCCAGCAGTGGGCCGGGGGAGACCCAGTACTTC
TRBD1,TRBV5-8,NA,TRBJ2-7,CASSLETGDEQYF,TGTGCCAGCAGCTTGGAGACAGGGGACGAGCAGTACTTC
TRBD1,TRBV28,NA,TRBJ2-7,CASSYPPKRQGSGEQYF,TGTGCCAGCAGTTACCCCCCAAAGAGACAGGGGTCGGGGGAGCAGTACTTC
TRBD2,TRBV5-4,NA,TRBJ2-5,CASSLGSGGAPFQYF,TGTGCCAGCAGCTTGGGTAGCGGGGGGGCCCCGTTCCAGTACTTC
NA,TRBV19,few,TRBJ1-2,CASSIWEDSPGYTF,TGTGCCAGTAGTATTTGGGAAGACAGTCCTGGCTACACCTTC
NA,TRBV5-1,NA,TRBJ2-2,CASSLGQGTGELFF,TGCGCCAGCAGCTTGGGTCAGGGCACCGGGGAGCTGTTTTTT
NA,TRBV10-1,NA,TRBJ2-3,CASSESASADTQYF,TGCGCCAGCAGTGAGTCCGCTAGCGCAGATACGCAGTATTTT
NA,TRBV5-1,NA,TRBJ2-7,CASSTRQAEMGEQYF,TGCGCCAGCAGCACTCGACAGGCCGAGATGGGCGAGCAGTACTTC
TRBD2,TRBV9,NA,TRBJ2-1,CVSSVEGLAGYNEQFF,TGTGTCAGCAGCGTAGAGGGGCTAGCGGGTTATAATGAGCAGTTCTTC
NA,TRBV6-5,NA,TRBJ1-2,CASSYYQNYGYTF,TGTGCCAGCAGTTACTACCAGAACTATGGCTACACCTTC
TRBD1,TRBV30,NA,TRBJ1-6,CAWSPGGSYNSPLHF,TGTGCCTGGAGCCCAGGGGGCTCCTATAATTCACCCCTCCACTTT
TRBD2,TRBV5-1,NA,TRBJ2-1,CASSAGAGGYNEQFF,TGCGCCAGCAGCGCCGGAGCGGGAGGGTACAATGAGCAGTTCTTC